This T cell receptor (beta chain) was identified during a study of T cells in Graves' hyperthyroidism and ophthalmopathy. Overall study context: Blood was drawn when the patient was first diagnosed and still untreated. Study findings and constraints: Among thyroid clonotypes expanded above 0.001, most also appeared in blood. Progression to ophthalmopathy was predicted a median of roughly 6.5 months early.

Blood was drawn at first hyperthyroidism diagnosis, before any ophthalmopathy symptoms. Ten or more counts support this clonotype. Its antigen remains unknown. Amplification targeted TCR beta CDR3 regions from RNA transcripts. An initial round of RT-PCR targeting the TCR CDR3 relied on the HTBI primer set. A single record per CDR3 protein comes from TCRdb applying MiXCR to the multiplex PCR reads. The table lists 300,000 to 450,000 distinct CDR3 sequences, 15% to 18% of them singletons. The sequenced sample consisted of blood. This TCR derives from a woman younger than 35 with Graves' hyperthyroidism that later progressed to Graves' ophthalmopathy.

CDR3: CASSSHLGDIQYF. The DNA for the CDR3 is TGCGCCAGCAGCTCCCACCTGGGTGACATTCAGTACTTC. This rearrangement joins TRBV5-1 to TRBJ2-4; the D is unclear. This CDR3 contains 13 residues. Germline loops: CDR1 SGHRS, CDR2 YFSETQ. The V end was cut by 3 bases, the J end by 8 bases, with 12 bases between.